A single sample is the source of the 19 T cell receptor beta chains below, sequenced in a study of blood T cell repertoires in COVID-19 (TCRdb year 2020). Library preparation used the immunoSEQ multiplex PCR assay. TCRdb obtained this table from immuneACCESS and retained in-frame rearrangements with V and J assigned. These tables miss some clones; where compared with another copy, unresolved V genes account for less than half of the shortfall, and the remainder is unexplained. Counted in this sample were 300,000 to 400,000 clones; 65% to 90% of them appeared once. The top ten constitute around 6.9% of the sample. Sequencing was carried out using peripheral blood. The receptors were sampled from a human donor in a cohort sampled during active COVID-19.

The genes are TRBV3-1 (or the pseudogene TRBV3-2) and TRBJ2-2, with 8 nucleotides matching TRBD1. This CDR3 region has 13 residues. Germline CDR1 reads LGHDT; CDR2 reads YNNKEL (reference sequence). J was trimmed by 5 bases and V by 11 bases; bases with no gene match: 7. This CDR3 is CAATGAGTGELFF. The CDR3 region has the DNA TGTGCCGCGACAGGGGCGGGTACCGGGGAGCTGTTTTTT.

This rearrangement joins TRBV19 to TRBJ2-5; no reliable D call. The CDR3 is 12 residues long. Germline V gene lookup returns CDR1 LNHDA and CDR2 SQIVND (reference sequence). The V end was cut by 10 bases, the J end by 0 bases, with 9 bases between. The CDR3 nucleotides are TGTGCCACTTCGGTCCACCAAGAGACCCAGTACTTC. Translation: CATSVHQETQYF.

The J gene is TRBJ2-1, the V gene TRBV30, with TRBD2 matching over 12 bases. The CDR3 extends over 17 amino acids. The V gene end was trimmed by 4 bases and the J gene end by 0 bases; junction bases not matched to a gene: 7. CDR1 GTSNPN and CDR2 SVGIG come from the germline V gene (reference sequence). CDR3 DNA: TGTGCCTGGACTAGCGGGGGGGTTGTCCCCTCCTACAATGAGCAGTTCTTC. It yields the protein CAWTSGGVVPSYNEQFF.

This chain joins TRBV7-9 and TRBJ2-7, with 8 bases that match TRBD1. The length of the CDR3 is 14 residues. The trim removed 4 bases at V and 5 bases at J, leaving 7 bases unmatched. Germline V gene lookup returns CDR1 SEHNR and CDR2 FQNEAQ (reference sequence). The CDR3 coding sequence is TGTGCCAGCAGCTCCTCAGGGGGCATCGACGAGCAGTACTTC. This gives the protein CASSSSGGIDEQYF.

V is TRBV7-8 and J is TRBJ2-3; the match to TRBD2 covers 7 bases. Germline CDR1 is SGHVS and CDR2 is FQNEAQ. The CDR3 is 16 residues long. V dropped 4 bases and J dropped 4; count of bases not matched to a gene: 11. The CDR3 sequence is CASSSVAFGRSDTQYF. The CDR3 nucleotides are TGTGCCAGCAGCTCGGTTGCTTTCGGGAGGTCAGATACGCAGTATTTT. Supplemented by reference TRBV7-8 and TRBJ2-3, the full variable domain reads GAGVSQSPRYKVAKRGQDVALRCDPISGHVSLFWYQQALGQGPEFLTYFQNEAQLDKSGLPSDRFFAERPEGSVSTLKIQRTQQEDSAVYLCASSSVAFGRSDTQYFGPGTRLTVL.

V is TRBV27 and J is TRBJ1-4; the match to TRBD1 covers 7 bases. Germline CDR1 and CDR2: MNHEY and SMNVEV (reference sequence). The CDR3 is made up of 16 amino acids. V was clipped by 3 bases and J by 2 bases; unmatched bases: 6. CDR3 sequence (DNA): TGTGCCAGCAGTTTTCGAATAGGGGGCACTAATGAAAAACTGTTTTTT. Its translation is CASSFRIGGTNEKLFF.

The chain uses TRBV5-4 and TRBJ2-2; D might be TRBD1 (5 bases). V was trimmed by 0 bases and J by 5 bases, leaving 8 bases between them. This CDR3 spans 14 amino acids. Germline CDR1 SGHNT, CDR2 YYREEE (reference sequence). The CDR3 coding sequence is TGTGCCAGCAGCTTGGGGACACTTACCGGGGAGCTGTTTTTT. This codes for CASSLGTLTGELFF.

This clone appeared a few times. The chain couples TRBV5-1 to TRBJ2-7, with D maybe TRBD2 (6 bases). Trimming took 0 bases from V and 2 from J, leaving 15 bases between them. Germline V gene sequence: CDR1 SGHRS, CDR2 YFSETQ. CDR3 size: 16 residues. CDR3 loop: CASSLAAGRKTYEQYF. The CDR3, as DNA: TGCGCCAGCAGCTTGGCCGCGGGACGGAAAACCTACGAGCAGTACTTC.

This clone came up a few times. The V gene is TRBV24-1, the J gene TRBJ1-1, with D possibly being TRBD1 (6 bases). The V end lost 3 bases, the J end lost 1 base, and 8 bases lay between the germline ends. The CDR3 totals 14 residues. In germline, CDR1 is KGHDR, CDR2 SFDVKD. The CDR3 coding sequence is TGTGCCACCAGTGATACAGGGAGGAACACTGAAGCTTTCTTT. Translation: CATSDTGRNTEAFF.

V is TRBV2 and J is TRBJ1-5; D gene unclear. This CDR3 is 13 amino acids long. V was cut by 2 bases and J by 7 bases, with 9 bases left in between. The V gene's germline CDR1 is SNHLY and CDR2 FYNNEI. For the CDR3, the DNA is TGTGCCAGCAGTGAACGGCGGGAGCAGCCCCAGCATTTT. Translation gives CASSERREQPQHF.

The CDR3 spells CASGLSQGVTYNEQFF. In nucleotides, the CDR3 is TGTGCTAGTGGTCTGTCCCAGGGGGTTACCTACAATGAGCAGTTCTTC. This sequence joins TRBV12-5 and TRBJ2-1, with 7 bases identical to TRBD1. With V trimmed by 5 bases and J by 2 bases, 9 bases remained unmatched. The CDR3 is made up of 16 amino acids. Germline-derived CDR1 and CDR2 are LGHNT and FRNRAP.

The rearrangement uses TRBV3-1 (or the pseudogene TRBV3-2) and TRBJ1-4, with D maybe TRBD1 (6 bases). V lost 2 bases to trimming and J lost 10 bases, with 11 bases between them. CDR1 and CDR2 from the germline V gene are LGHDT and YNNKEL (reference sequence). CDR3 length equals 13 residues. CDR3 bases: TGTGCCAGCAGCCAACAGGGGAGCGGAAAACTGTTTTTT. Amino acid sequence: CASSQQGSGKLFF.

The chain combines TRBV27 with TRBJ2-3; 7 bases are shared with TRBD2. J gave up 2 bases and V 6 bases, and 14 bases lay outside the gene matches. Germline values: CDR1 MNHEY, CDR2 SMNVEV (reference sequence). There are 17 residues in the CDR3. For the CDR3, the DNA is TGTGCCAGCAGCTATCCCTGGGCTAGCGGATACACAGATACGCAGTATTTT. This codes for CASSYPWASGYTDTQYF.

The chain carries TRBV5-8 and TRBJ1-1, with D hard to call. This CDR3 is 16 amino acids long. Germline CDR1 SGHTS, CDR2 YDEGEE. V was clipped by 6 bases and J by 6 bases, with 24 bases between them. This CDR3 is CASNPDNREVTAEAFF. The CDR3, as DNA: TGTGCCAGCAACCCAGACAACCGGGAGGTGACCGCTGAAGCTTTCTTT.

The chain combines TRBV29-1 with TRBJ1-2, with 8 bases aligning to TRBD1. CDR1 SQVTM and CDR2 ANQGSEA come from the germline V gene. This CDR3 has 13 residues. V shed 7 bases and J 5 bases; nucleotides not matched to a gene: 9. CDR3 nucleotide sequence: TGCAGCGGGGTAGGACAGGGTAGATATGGCTACACCTTC. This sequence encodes CSGVGQGRYGYTF.

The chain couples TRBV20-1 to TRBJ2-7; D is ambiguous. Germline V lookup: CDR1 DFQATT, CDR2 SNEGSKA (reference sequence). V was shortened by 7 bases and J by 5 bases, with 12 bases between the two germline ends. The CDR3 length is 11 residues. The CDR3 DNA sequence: TGCAGTGGTCTAGTCGTCGACGAGCAGTACTTC. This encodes CSGLVVDEQYF.

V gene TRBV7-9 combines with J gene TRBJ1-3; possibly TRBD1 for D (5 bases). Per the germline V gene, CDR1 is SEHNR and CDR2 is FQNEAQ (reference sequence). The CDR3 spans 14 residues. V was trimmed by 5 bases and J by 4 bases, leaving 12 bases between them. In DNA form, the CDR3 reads TGTGCCAGCAGCAGTGGGGGGTTAGGAAACACCATATATTTT. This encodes CASSSGGLGNTIYF.

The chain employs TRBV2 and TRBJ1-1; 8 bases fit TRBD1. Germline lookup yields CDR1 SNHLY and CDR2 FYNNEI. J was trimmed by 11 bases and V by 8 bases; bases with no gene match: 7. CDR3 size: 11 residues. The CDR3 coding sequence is TGTGCCAGCCTAGGGACAGGTGAGGCTTTCTTT. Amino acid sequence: CASLGTGEAFF.

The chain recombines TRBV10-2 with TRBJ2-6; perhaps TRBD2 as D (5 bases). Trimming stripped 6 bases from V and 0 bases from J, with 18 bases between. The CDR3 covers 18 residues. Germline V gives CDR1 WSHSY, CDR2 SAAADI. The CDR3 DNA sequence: TGCGCCAGCAGCCCTGCCGGGGAGCCTACCTCTGGGGCCAACGTCCTGACTTTC. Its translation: CASSPAGEPTSGANVLTF.